Listed here are 12 T cell receptor beta chains from one sample, sequenced in a study of beta chain features in type 1 diabetes. Their recognized antigens are unknown. General study results and limits: Shortening that was moderate but significant affected the TCRB CDR3s of Type 1 diabetes patients in all four CD4+ subsets.

Sequenced material consisted of expressed TCRB transcripts (all of the isolated RNA was reverse transcribed). Libraries were prepared by immunoSEQ multiplex PCR; TCRdb keeps only in-frame clonotypes and omits some of them. The table includes 600,000 to 700,000 clones, under 15% detected once. Sequencing was performed on naive CD4+ T cells from blood. The source is a man aged 30 to 45 with type 1 diabetes.

On this clone: Additional DNA sequences in this sample encode the identical CDR3. V and J are TRBV6-5 and TRBJ2-3; 7 bases are shared with TRBD2. The length of the CDR3 is 15 residues. Losses at the gene ends were 0 bases for V and 2 bases for J; bases not matched to a gene: 2. Per germline, CDR1 MNHEY and CDR2 SVGAGI. CDR3 coding DNA: TGTGCCAGCAGTTACTCAGCGGGGTCCACAGATACGCAGTATTTT. It specifies CASSYSAGSTDTQYF.

This sequence joins TRBV27 and TRBJ2-7; 7 bases align to TRBD1. CDR3 length: 16 amino acids. Germline V lookup: CDR1 MNHEY, CDR2 SMNVEV (reference sequence). V was clipped by 7 bases and J by 2 bases; unmatched bases: 14. CDR3: CASTAIGTVPTYEQYF. CDR3 coding DNA: TGTGCCAGCACCGCCATCGGGACAGTCCCGACCTACGAGCAGTACTTC.

The V and J genes are TRBV13 and TRBJ1-2, with 9 bases that match TRBD1. The CDR3 runs 15 residues. CDR1 is PRHDT, CDR2 FYEKMQ, per germline (reference sequence). Trimming cost V 1 base and J 3 bases; bases outside gene matches: 3. The CDR3 DNA reads TGTGCCAGCAGCTTAGCGACAGGGGGGTACTATGGCTACACCTTC. Translation gives CASSLATGGYYGYTF.

The chain couples TRBV5-4 to TRBJ2-7; 8 bases line up with TRBD1. This CDR3 is built from 14 residues. V shed 0 bases and J 6 bases; nucleotides not matched to a gene: 5. From germline, CDR1 is SGHNT and CDR2 YYREEE (reference sequence). The CDR3 DNA reads as TGTGCCAGCAGCTTGGAAGCAGGGGGCCCCGAGCAGTACTTC. This sequence encodes CASSLEAGGPEQYF.

This chain joins TRBV14 and TRBJ1-1, with TRBD1 identical over 7 bases. The CDR3 loop spans 15 amino acids. CDR1 SGHDN and CDR2 FVKESK come from the germline V gene. The V and J ends lost 6 bases and 0 bases, in that order; junction bases with no gene match: 7. Here the CDR3 DNA reads TGTGCCAGCAGTCTAAGGGGGCACCTGAACACTGAAGCTTTCTTT. Translated, it gives CASSLRGHLNTEAFF.

This clone was seen a handful of times. The DNA for the CDR3 is TGTGCCAGCAGTCCCGGGACACTTAATTCACCCCTCCACTTT. This sequence encodes CASSPGTLNSPLHF. The chain carries TRBV28 and TRBJ1-6; D perhaps matches TRBD1 (6 bases). The germline V and J ends were trimmed by 5 bases and 6 bases, with 11 bases remaining between them. From germline, CDR1 is MDHEN and CDR2 SYDVKM. The CDR3 has 14 amino acids.

The V and J genes are TRBV11-2 and TRBJ2-1; D may be TRBD2 (6 bases). The CDR3 length is 19 residues. Trimming stripped 1 base from V and 6 bases from J, with 25 bases between. CDR1 and CDR2 (germline): SGHAT, FQNNGV. The CDR3 region is CASSLASGVLGGLLNEQFF. As DNA, the CDR3 is TGTGCCAGCAGCTTAGCCTCCGGCGTCCTGGGGGGACTGCTCAATGAGCAGTTCTTC. Full variable domain (missing parts from reference TRBV11-2 and TRBJ2-1): EAGVAQSPRYKIIEKRQSVAFWCNPISGHATLYWYQQILGQGPKLLIQFQNNGVVDDSQLPKDRFSAERLKGVDSTLKIQPAKLEDSAVYLCASSLASGVLGGLLNEQFFGPGTRLTVL.

This chain links TRBV6-5 with TRBJ2-5; a weak D match, TRBD2 (5 bases). The J call is doubtful: the DNA matches TRBJ2-7 better. The CDR3 runs to 14 residues. The germline V gene encodes CDR1 MNHEY and CDR2 SVGAGI. Written as DNA, the CDR3 is TGTGCCAGCAGCCGGACCCACCGGGACTACGAGCAGTACTTC. Protein sequence: CASSRTHRDYEQYF.

V gene TRBV7-9 combines with J gene TRBJ1-6; 7 bases align to TRBD1. Per the germline V gene, CDR1 is SEHNR and CDR2 is FQNEAQ (reference sequence). The CDR3 is 15 amino acids. V was pared by 5 bases and J by 7 bases, with 8 bases of the junction left unmatched. CDR3 sequence reads: CASSGPGTENSPLHF. CDR3 DNA sequence: TGTGCCAGCAGCGGGCCTGGGACAGAAAATTCACCCCTCCACTTT.

This clone was seen a handful of times. V is TRBV29-1 and J is TRBJ1-2; D is perhaps TRBD1 (6 bases). Germline CDR1 reads SQVTM; CDR2 reads ANQGSEA. CDR3 length equals 15 residues. V was pared by 8 bases and J by 4 bases, with 23 bases between. The CDR3 is CSLRGGRDILYGYTF. CDR3 nucleotides: TGCAGCTTACGGGGGGGCCGGGACATCCTCTATGGCTACACCTTC.

This clone was seen a few times. CDR3 DNA sequence: TGTGCCAGCAGCTTTAGGAATACGCAGTATTTT. It translates to CASSFRNTQYF. V gene TRBV7-2 combines with J gene TRBJ2-3; D unclear. The germline CDR1 and CDR2 sequences are SGHTA and FQGNSA. Trimming took 3 bases from V and 7 from J, leaving 5 bases between them. The CDR3 spans 11 residues.

In its sample, this clone was seen a few times. The chain has TRBV9 and TRBJ2-2; 7 nucleotides line up with TRBD1. The length of the CDR3 is 17 residues. Germline lookup yields CDR1 SGDLS and CDR2 YYNGEE. V shed 1 base and J 2 bases; nucleotides not matched to a gene: 8. CDR3 DNA sequence: TGTGCCAGCAGCGTAAGGCCCGGGACAGCTAACACCGGGGAGCTGTTTTTT. Residues: CASSVRPGTANTGELFF.